This TCR beta chain was captured in a study of T-cell memory formation after mild COVID-19. General observations from the study: Among CD4+ contracting clones, most were CM and EM, and CD8+ ones EMRA.

The CDR3 covers 12 residues. Germline-derived CDR1 and CDR2 are LNHDA and SQIVND (reference sequence). The V and J ends lost 8 bases and 4 bases, in that order; junction bases with no gene match: 2. TCRdb fed the 5' RACE reads into MiXCR, producing one record per CDR3 protein. The sample contains fewer than 700,000 distinct CDR3 sequences, roughly 17% of which appear only once. A note on this clonotype: Antigen: not known.

This rearrangement joins TRBV19 to TRBJ1-2; the match to TRBD1 covers 9 bases. This receptor was obtained from an adult woman who had mild COVID-19 (a few samples of this study predate the infection). Cell type and time point are not known. Sequenced: PBMCs or a T cell subset sorted from them (not recorded which). CDR3 in amino acids: CASQQGAYGYTF. The CDR3 DNA reads as TGTGCCAGTCAACAGGGGGCCTATGGCTACACCTTC.